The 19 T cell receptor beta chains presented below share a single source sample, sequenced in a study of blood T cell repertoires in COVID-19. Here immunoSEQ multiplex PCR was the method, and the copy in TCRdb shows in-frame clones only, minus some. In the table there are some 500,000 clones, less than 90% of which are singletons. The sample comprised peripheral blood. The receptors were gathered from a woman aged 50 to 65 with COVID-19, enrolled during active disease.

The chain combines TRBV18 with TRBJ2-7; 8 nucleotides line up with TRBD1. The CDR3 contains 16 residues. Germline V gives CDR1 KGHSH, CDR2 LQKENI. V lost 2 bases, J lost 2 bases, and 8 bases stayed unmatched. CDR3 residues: CASSPFGTGQTYEQYF. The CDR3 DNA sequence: TGTGCCAGCTCACCATTTGGGACAGGTCAAACCTACGAGCAGTACTTC.

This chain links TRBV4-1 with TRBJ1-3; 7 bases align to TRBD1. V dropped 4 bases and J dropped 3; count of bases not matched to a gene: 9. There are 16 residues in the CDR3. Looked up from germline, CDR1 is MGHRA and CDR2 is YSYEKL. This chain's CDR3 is CASSPRQGLDGNTIYF. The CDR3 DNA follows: TGCGCCAGCAGCCCCCGACAGGGACTGGATGGAAACACCATATATTTT.

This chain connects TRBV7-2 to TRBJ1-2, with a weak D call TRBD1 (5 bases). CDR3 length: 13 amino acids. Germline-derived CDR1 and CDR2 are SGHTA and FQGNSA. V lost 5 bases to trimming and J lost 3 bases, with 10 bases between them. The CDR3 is CASSIPTDYGYTF. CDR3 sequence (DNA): TGTGCCAGCAGCATTCCGACAGACTATGGCTACACCTTC. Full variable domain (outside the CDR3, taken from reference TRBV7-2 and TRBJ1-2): GAGVSQSPSNKVTEKGKDVELRCDPISGHTALYWYRQSLGQGLEFLIYFQGNSAPDKSGLPSDRFSAERTGGSVSTLTIQRTQQEDSAVYLCASSIPTDYGYTFGSGTRLTVV.

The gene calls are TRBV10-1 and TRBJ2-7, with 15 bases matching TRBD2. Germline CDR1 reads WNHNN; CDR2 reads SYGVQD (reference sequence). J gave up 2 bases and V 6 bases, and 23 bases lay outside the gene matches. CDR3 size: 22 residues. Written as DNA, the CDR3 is TGCGCCAGCAGGCGTAAGCCAAATGCTCCGGGACTAGCGGGGGGCCGGACCTACGAGCAGTACTTC. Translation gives CASRRKPNAPGLAGGRTYEQYF.

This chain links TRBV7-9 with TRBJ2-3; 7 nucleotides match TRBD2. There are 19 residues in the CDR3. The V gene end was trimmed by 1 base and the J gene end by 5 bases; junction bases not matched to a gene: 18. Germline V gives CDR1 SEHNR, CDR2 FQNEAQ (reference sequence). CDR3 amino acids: CASSLGRGNPSTRGDTQYF. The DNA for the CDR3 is TGTGCCAGCAGCTTAGGGCGGGGGAACCCAAGCACACGGGGAGATACGCAGTATTTT.

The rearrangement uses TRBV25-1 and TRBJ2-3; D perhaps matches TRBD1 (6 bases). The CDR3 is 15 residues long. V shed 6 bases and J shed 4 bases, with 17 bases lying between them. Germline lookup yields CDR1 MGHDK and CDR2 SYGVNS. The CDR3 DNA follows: TGTGCCAGCAGACCGGACAGCCCTCACCCAGATACGCAGTATTTT. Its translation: CASRPDSPHPDTQYF.

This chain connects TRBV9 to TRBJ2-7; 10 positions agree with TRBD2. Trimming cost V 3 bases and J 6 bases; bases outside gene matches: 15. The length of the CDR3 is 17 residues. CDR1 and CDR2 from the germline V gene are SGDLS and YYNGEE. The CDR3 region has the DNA TGTGCCAGCAGCGCCACTAGCGGGGTAATCGTGGGGGGCGAGCAGTACTTC. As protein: CASSATSGVIVGGEQYF. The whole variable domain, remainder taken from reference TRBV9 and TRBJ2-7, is DSGVTQTPKHLITATGQRVTLRCSPRSGDLSVYWYQQSLDQGLQFLIQYYNGEERAKGNILERFSAQQFPDLHSELNLSSLELGDSALYFCASSATSGVIVGGEQYFGPGTRLTVT.

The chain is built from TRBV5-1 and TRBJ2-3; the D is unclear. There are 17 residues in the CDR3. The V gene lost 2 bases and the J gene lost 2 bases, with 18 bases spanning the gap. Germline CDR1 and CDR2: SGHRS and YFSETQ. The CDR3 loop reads CASSFTRLVRVTDTQYF. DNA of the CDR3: TGCGCCAGCAGCTTCACCCGGCTAGTTCGGGTCACAGATACGCAGTATTTT. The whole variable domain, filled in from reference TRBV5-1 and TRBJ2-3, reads KAGVTQTPRYLIKTRGQQVTLSCSPISGHRSVSWYQQTPGQGLQFLFEYFSETQRNKGNFPGRFSGRQFSNSRSEMNVSTLELGDSALYLCASSFTRLVRVTDTQYFGPGTRLTVL.

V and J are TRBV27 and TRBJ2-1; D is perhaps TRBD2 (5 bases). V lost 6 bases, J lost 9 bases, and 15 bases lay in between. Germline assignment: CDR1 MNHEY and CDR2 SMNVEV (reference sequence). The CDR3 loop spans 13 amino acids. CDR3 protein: CASRTDRRSEQFF. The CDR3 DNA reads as TGTGCCAGCAGAACTGATCGGAGGAGTGAGCAGTTCTTC.

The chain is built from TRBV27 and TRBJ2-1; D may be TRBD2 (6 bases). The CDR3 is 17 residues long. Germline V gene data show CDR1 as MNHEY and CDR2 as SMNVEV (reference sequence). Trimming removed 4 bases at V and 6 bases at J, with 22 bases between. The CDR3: CASSSPRIPSVANEQFF. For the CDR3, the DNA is TGTGCCAGCAGTTCCCCCCGGATCCCTAGCGTGGCCAATGAGCAGTTCTTC.

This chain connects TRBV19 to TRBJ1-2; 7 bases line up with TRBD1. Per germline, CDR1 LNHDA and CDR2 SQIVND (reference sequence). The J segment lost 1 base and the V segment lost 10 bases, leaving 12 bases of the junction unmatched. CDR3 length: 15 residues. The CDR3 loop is CATHQPTGINYGYTF. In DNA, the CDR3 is TGTGCCACCCATCAGCCGACAGGGATTAACTATGGCTACACCTTC.

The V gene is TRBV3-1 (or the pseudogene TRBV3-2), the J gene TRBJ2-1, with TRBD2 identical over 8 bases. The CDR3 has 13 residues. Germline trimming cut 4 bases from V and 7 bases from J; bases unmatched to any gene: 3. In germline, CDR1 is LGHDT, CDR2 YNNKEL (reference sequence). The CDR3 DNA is TGTGCCAGCAGCCGACTAGCGATAAATGAGCAGTTCTTC. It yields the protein CASSRLAINEQFF.

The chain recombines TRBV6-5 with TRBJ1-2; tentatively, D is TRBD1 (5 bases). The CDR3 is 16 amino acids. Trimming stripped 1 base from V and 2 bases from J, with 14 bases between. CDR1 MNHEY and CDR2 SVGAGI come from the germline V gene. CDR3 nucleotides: TGTGCCAGCAGTTACTTGTACTACGGACAAAACTATGGCTACACCTTC. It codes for CASSYLYYGQNYGYTF.

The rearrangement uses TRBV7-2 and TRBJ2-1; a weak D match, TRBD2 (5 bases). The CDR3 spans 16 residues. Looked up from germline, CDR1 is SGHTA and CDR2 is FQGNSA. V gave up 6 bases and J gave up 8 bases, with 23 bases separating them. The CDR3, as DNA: TGTGCCAGCAGTTTCCAATCTAGCTTTACGGTCGATGAGCAGTTCTTC. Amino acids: CASSFQSSFTVDEQFF.

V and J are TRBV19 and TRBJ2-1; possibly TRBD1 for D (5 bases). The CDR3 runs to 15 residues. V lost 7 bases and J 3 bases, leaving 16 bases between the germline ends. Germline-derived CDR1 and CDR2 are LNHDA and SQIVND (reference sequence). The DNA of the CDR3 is TGTGCCAGTACCTCGTGGGGCAGTTTCTACAATGAGCAGTTCTTC. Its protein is CASTSWGSFYNEQFF.

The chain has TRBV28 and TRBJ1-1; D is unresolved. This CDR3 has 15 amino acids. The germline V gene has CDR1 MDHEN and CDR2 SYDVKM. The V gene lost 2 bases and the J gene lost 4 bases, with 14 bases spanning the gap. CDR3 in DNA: TGTGCCAGCAGTTTAATAAGCGCATCGGGCACTGAAGCTTTCTTT. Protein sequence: CASSLISASGTEAFF.

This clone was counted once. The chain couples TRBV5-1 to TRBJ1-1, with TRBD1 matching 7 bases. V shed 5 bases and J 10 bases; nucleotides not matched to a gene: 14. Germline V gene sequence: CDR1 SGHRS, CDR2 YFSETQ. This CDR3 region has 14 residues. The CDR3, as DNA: TGCGCCAGCAGTTCAGGCGACAGGGAATGGTCAGCTTTCTTT. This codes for CASSSGDREWSAFF.

The CDR3 DNA sequence: TGTGCCTGCGAGAGGGGGGGCCATGAAGCTTTCTTT. Its protein product is CACERGGHEAFF. The chain is built from TRBV30 and TRBJ1-1, with D perhaps matching TRBD1 (6 bases). V lost 6 bases, J lost 7 bases, and 15 bases lay in between. CDR3 length equals 12 residues. Germline CDR1 reads GTSNPN; CDR2 reads SVGIG (reference sequence). Based on the CDR3 plus reference TRBV30 and TRBJ1-1, the full variable domain is SQTIHQWPATLVQPVGSPLSLECTVEGTSNPNLYWYRQAAGRGLQLLFYSVGIGQISSEVPQNLSASRPQDRQFILSSKKLLLSDSGFYLCACERGGHEAFFGQGTRLTVV.

CDR3 residues: CASSRASGGGEQFF. CDR3 DNA: TGTGCCAGTAGTAGGGCTAGCGGGGGCGGTGAGCAGTTCTTC. The J gene is TRBJ2-1, the V gene TRBV19; TRBD2 matches 10 bases. Germline V gene sequence: CDR1 LNHDA, CDR2 SQIVND (reference sequence). V gave up 4 bases and J gave up 9 bases; unmatched junction bases: 6. This CDR3 region has 14 residues.